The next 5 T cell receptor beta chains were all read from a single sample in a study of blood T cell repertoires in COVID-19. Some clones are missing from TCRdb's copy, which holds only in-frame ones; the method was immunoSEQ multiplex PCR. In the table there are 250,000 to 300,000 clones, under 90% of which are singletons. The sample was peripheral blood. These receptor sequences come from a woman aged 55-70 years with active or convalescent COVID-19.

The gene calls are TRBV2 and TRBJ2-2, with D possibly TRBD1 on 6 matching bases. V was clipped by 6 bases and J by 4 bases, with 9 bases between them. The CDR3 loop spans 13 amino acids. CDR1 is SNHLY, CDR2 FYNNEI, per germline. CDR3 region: CASRARGTGELFF. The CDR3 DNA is TGTGCCAGCAGAGCCAGGGGCACCGGGGAGCTGTTTTTT.

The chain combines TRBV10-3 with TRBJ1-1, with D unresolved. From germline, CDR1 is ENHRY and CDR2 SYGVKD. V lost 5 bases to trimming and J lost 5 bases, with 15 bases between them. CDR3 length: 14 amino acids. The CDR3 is CAISMTSTNTEAFF. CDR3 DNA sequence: TGTGCCATCAGTATGACATCGACGAATACTGAAGCTTTCTTT.

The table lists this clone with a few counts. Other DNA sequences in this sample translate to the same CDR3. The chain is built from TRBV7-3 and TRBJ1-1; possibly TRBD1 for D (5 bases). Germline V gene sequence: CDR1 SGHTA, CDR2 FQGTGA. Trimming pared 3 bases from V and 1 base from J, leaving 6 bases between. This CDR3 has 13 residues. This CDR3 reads CASSFGGNTEAFF. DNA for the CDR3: TGTGCCAGCAGCTTCGGGGGGAACACTGAAGCTTTCTTT.

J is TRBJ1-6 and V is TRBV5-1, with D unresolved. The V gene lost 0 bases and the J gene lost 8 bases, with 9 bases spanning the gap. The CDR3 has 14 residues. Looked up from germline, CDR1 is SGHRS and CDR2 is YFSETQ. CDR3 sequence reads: CASSLAILDSPLHF. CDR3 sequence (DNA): TGCGCCAGCAGCTTGGCTATTCTAGATTCACCCCTCCACTTT.

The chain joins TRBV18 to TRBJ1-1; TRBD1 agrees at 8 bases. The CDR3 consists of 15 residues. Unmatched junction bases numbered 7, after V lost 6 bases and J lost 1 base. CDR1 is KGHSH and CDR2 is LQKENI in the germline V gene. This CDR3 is CASSLGTGKNTEAFF. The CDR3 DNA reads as TGTGCCAGCTCGCTCGGGACAGGCAAGAACACTGAAGCTTTCTTT.